The T cell receptor (beta chain) under discussion was sequenced for a study of blood T cell repertoires in COVID-19. Looking at the study overall: PBMCs, B-cell-depleted T cells, or T cells were the source of the cDNA or gDNA that made up the material.

During active infection, Seattle patients enrolled and were then monitored through disease. As processed by the authors: The assay estimated nucleated cells by amplifying reference gene primers. Sequencing was performed with immunoSEQ multiplex PCR; in TCRdb, only in-frame clones are kept and a portion is missing. V and J calls and clone size are those listed in that table; D and trimming were worked out from the DNA. The repertoire holds about 210,000 clones, with 85% as singletons. This CDR3 has 12 amino acids. The germline gives CDR1 LNHNV, CDR2 YYDKDF (reference sequence). V dropped 0 bases and J dropped 4 bases, with 4 bases sitting between them.

V gene TRBV15 combines with J gene TRBJ2-7, with D unclear. The sequencing sample was made of peripheral blood. This sequence was found in a man aged 55-75 years with COVID-19, enrolled during active disease. The CDR3 DNA reads as TGTGCCACCAGCAGAGATTCTTACGAGCAGTACTTC. Amino acid sequence: CATSRDSYEQYF. The variable domain in full, completed from reference TRBV15 and TRBJ2-7, reads DAMVIQNPRYQVTQFGKPVTLSCSQTLNHNVMYWYQQKSSQAPKLLFHYYDKDFNNEADTPDNFQSRRPNTSFCFLDIRSPGLGDTAMYLCATSRDSYEQYFGPGTRLTVT.